The 2 T cell receptor beta chains below come from one sample, sequenced in a study of blood T cell repertoires in COVID-19 (dated by TCRdb to the early 2020s). Library preparation used the immunoSEQ multiplex PCR assay. TCRdb stores this immuneACCESS table with in-frame sequences only. Part of the clones is absent; in the studies checked, under half of the shortfall reflects unresolved V genes, and no reason is known for the rest. The sample profile shows about 150,000 clones; about 85% of them were found once. Together, the top ten hold roughly 4% of the sample. The sample taken for sequencing was PBMCs or T cells enriched from blood (not recorded which). The receptors here all came from a woman between 35 and 50 years old who had been exposed to COVID-19.

This clone showed up just a few times. The chain has TRBV2 and TRBJ2-7; D perhaps matches TRBD2 (6 bases). The CDR3 sequence is 14 residues long. V was pared by 2 bases and J by 3 bases, with 11 bases between. Germline-derived CDR1 and CDR2 are SNHLY and FYNNEI. CDR3 loop: CASSERGALYEQYF. CDR3 nucleotides: TGTGCCAGCAGTGAACGCGGGGCCCTCTACGAGCAGTACTTC.

This clone came up a few times. The gene calls are TRBV20-1 and TRBJ2-5, with 16 bases aligning to TRBD2. With 3 bases clipped from V and 5 bases from J, the junction kept 12 bases outside the gene matches. The CDR3 length is 18 residues. Germline V lookup: CDR1 DFQATT, CDR2 SNEGSKA (reference sequence). In DNA form, the CDR3 reads TGCAGTGCTAGTATTATTTCGGGACTAGCGGGAGGGCGGGAGACCCAGTACTTC. This gives the protein CSASIISGLAGGRETQYF.